What follows is one T cell receptor beta chain and its context. Its specific antigen is unknown. Nothing much larger sits one base from this clone, and base qualities are not available. The intended sense of this specimen's treatment or condition label: randomized to nivolumab then ipilimumab (arm A) or the reverse (arm B). No trial patient had received prior DNA-damaging chemotherapy. Samples came from patients with melanoma in CheckMate 064, a randomized, open-label phase II trial of sequential checkpoint blockade. Tumor TCR sequencing used genomic DNA from formalin-fixed paraffin-embedded (FFPE) tissue samples. CDR1 and CDR2 (SGHVT, SQSDAQ) derive from the germline V gene. Trimming takes 2 bases from V and 9 bases from J, and the germline ends sit 11 bases apart. From cysteine to phenylalanine, the CDR3 is 13 amino acids long. Only the CDR3 part of the read is kept: 39 bases, read in frame from the first base.

The sample comes from a study of sequential checkpoint blockade in melanoma (dated by TCRdb to about 2019). Notes on the research overall: Patients were randomized 1:1 to first-line nivolumab followed by ipilimumab (arm A) or ipilimumab followed by nivolumab (arm B). Both trial sequences were followed by maintenance nivolumab. DNA from approximately 99 pretreatment melanoma tumor samples underwent TCRbeta immunosequencing. For 20 or so patients, matched tumor biopsies were taken both before treatment and at week 13, after single-agent nivolumab (arm A) or ipilimumab (arm B). The same lesion was the source of 75% to 90% of the matched pre- and post-treatment tumor biopsy pairs.

The immunoSEQ Assay was used to immunosequence TCRbeta CDR3 regions from genomic DNA. Before high-throughput sequencing, genomic DNA was amplified using bias-controlled multiplex PCR. In the authors' own workflow: To quantify the absolute abundance of each unique TCRbeta CDR3 region, the sequences were collapsed and filtered. Clonality, defined as 1 minus Pielou's evenness, was calculated using productive rearrangements only. To compute tumor T-cell fraction, TCRbeta template counts were normalized to usable DNA, with usable DNA estimated from several housekeeping genes. A previously published method was used to identify clones whose frequencies were significantly greater in on-treatment samples than in baseline samples. The clones in this table, taken by TCRdb from immuneACCESS, are in-frame only. Not every clone is retained; where verified, under half of the shortfall comes from an unresolved V gene, and the cause of the rest is unknown. V, J and clone size reflect that table, while D and trimming were determined from the DNA. A total of under 4,500 clones appear in this sample, 20% to 25% of them only once. The ten top clones hold approximately 7.1% of the sample.

Beyond this particular receptor, the publication reports: Patients with increases in tumor T-cell fraction and clonality by week 13 were approximately 30 times more likely to achieve clinical benefit. Among patients in the nivolumab-first arm (arm A), tumor TIL clonality before treatment was associated with response (P = .04). Tumor T-cell fraction and clonality correlated with PD-L1 staining and CD8+ T-cell counts but not with mutational load. Validation of the response-prediction model combining TCR metrics and mutation burden is needed in larger, independent patient cohorts. Within-arm analyses of tumor T-cell fraction were constrained by small sample sizes and reduced statistical power.

The sequence was obtained from a human donor with melanoma. The chain uses TRBV7-4 and TRBJ2-1; the D segment could be TRBD2, given 6 matching bases. The sample here was tumor tissue (inferred from file names), taken from a patient given nivolumab and ipilimumab in sequence. The DNA reads as follows: TGTGCCAGCAGCTTAAGGCGCGGGACTGAGCAGTTCTTC. Its amino acids are CASSLRRGTEQFF.